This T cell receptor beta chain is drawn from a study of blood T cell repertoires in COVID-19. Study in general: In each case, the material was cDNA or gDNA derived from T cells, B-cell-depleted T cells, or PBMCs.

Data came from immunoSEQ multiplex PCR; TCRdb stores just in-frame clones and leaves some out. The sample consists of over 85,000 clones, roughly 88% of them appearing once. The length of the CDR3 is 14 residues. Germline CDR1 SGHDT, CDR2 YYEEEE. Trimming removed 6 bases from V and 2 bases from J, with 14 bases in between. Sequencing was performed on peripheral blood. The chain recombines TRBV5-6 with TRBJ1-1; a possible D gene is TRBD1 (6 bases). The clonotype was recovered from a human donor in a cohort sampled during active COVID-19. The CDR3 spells CASTLGGRNTEAFF. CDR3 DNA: TGTGCCAGCACCCTCGGGGGGCGAAACACTGAAGCTTTCTTT. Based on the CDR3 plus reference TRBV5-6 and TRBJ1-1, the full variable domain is DAGVTQSPTHLIKTRGQQVTLRCSPKSGHDTVSWYQQALGQGPQFIFQYYEEEERQRGNFPDRFSGHQFPNYSSELNVNALLLGDSALYLCASTLGGRNTEAFFGQGTRLTVV.